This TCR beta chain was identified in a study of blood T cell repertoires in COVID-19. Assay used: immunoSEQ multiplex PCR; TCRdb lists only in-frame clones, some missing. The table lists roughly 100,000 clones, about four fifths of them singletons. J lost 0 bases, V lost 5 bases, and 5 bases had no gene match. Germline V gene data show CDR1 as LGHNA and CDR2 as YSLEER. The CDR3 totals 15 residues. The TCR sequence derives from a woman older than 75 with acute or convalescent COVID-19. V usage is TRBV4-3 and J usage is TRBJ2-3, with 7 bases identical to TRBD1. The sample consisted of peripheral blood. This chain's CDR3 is CASSYRDRSTDTQYF. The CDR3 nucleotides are TGCGCCAGCAGCTATCGGGACAGAAGCACAGATACGCAGTATTTT.